This T cell receptor (beta chain) derives from a study of blood T cell repertoires in COVID-19. The overall study: The United States, Italy and Spain provided the acute and convalescent COVID-19 samples.

Measured with immunoSEQ multiplex PCR; TCRdb has only the in-frame clones, and not every one. This repertoire shows roughly 420,000 clones, roughly 90% found once; its top ten account for around 0.95%. Per the germline V gene, CDR1 is MNHEY and CDR2 is SVGAGI. The V end was cut by 6 bases, the J end by 2 bases, with 10 bases between. The CDR3 consists of 13 residues. The sample comprised PBMCs or T cells enriched from blood (not recorded which). The V and J genes are TRBV6-5 and TRBJ1-2; no firm D call. The sequence was obtained from a woman aged 30 to 39 with acute COVID-19. The CDR3 coding sequence is TGTGCCAGCAGGCACAACAAGAACTATGGCTACACCTTC. Amino acids: CASRHNKNYGYTF.